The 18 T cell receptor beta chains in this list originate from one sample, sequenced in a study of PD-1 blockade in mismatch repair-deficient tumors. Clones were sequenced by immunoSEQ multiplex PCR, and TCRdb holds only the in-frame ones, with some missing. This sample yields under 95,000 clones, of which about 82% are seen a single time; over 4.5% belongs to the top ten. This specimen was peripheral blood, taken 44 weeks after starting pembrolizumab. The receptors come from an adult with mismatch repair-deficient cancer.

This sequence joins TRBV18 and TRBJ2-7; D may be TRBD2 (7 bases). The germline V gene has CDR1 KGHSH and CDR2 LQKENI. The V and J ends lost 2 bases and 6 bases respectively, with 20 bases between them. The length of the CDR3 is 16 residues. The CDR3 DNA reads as TGTGCCAGCTCACCAAAGGGGGGGCAGGGGCCAGGCGAGCAGTACTTC. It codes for CASSPKGGQGPGEQYF.

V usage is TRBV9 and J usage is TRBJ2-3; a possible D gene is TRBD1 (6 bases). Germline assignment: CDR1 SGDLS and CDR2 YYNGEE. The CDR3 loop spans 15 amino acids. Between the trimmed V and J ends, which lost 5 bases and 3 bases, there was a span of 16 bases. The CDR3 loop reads CASSETGTLTDTQYF. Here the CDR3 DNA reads TGTGCCAGCAGTGAAACCGGGACACTTACAGATACGCAGTATTTT.

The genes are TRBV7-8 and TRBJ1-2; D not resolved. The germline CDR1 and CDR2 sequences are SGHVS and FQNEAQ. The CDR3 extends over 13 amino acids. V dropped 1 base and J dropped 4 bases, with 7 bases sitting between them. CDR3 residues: CASSLDSLYGYTF. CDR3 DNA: TGTGCCAGCAGCTTAGACAGCCTCTATGGCTACACCTTC.

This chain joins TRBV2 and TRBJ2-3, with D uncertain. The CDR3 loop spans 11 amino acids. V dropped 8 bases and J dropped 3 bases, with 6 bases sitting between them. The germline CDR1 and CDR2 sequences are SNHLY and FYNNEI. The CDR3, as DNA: TGTGCCAGCGGAAGGACAGATACGCAGTATTTT. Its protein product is CASGRTDTQYF.

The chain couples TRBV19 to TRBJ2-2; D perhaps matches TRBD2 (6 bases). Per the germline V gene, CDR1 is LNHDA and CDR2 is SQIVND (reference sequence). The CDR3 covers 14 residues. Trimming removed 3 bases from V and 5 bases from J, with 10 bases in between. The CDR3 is CASSIIGTTGELFF. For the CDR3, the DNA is TGTGCCAGTAGTATTATCGGGACTACCGGGGAGCTGTTTTTT.

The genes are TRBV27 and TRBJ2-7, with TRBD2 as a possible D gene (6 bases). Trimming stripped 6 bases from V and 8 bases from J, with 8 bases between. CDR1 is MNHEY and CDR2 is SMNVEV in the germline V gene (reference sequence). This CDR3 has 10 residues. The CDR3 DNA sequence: TGTGCCAGCAGCGCGGGACAGCAGTACTTC. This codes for CASSAGQQYF.

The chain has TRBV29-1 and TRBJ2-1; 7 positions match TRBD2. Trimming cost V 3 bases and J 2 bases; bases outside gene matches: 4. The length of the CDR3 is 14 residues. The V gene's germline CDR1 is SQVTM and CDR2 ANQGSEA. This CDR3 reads CSVEGGGPYNEQFF. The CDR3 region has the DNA TGCAGCGTTGAGGGGGGAGGGCCCTACAATGAGCAGTTCTTC.

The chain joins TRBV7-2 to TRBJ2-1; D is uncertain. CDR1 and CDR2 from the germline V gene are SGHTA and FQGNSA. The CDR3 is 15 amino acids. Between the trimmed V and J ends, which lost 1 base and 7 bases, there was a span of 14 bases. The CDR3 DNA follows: TGTGCCAGCAGCTTAGAGGCGGCTACCTCGAATGAGCAGTTCTTC. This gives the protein CASSLEAATSNEQFF.

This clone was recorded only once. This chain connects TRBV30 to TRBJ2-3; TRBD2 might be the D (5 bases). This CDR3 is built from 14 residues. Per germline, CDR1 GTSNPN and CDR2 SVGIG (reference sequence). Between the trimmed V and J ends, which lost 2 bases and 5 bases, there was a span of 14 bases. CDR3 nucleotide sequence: TGTGCCTGGAGTCGCCGTGGGAGTGGAGATACGCAGTATTTT. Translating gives CAWSRRGSGDTQYF.

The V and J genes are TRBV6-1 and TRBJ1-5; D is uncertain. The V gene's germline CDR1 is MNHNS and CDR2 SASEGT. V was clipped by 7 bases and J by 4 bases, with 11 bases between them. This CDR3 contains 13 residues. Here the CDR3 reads CASMIGLNQPQHF. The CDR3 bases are TGTGCCAGCATGATAGGACTTAATCAGCCCCAGCATTTT.

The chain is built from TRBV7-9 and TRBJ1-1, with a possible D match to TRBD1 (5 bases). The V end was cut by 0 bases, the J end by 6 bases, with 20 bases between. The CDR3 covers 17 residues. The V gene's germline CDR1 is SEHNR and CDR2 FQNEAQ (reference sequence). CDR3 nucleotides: TGTGCCAGCAGCTTAGCTCCCTTAGGGCAGGGAAACCCTGAAGCTTTCTTT. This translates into CASSLAPLGQGNPEAFF.

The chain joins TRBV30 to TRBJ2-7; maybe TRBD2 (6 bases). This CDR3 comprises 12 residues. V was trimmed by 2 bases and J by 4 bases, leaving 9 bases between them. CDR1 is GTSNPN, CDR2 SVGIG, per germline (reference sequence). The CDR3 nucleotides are TGTGCCTGGAGTCGGGGAGGTTACGAGCAGTACTTC. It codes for CAWSRGGYEQYF.

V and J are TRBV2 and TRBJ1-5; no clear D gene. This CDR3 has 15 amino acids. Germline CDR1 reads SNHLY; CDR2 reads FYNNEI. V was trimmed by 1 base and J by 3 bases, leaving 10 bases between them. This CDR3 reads CASSEGGNPNQPQHF. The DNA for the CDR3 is TGTGCCAGCAGTGAAGGAGGCAATCCCAATCAGCCCCAGCATTTT.

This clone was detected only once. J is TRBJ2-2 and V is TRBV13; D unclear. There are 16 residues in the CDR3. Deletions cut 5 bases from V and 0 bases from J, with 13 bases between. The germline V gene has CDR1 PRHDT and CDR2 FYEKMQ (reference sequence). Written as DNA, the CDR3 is TGTGCCAGCAGCACCGGACGGTGGTCGAACACCGGGGAGCTGTTTTTT. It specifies CASSTGRWSNTGELFF.

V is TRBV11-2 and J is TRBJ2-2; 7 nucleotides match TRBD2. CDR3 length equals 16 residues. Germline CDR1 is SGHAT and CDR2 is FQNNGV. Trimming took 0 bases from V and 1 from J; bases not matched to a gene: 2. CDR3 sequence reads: CASSLEVAGNTGELFF. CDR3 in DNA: TGTGCCAGCAGCTTAGAGGTAGCGGGGAACACCGGGGAGCTGTTTTTT.

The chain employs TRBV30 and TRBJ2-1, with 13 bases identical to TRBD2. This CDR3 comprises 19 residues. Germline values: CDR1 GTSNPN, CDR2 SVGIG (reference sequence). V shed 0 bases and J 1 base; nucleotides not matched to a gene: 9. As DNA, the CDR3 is TGTGCCTGGAGTGTAGCCCGTTCGACTAGCGGGAGGTCCTACAATGAGCAGTTCTTC. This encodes CAWSVARSTSGRSYNEQFF.

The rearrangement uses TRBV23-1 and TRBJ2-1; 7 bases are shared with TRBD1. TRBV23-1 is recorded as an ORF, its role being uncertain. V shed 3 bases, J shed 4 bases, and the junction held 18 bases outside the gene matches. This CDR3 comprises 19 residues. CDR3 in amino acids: CASSHGTPEGASAYNEQFF. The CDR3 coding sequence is TGCGCCAGCAGTCACGGAACTCCTGAGGGGGCTTCTGCTTACAATGAGCAGTTCTTC.

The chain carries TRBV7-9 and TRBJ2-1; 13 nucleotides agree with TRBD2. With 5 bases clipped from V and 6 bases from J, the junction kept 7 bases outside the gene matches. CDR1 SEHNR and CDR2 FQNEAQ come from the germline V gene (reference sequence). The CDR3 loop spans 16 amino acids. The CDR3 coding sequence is TGTGCCAGCAGCGGGCGGACTAGCGGGAGAGGCAATGAGCAGTTCTTC. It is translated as CASSGRTSGRGNEQFF.